These T cell receptor beta chains were read from a single sample in a study of T cells in Graves' hyperthyroidism and ophthalmopathy. One entry per CDR3 protein, called by TCRdb with MiXCR from the multiplex PCR reads. The table shows around 800,000 distinct CDR3 sequences, with roughly 40% occurring only once. Sequenced sample: blood. These TCRs come from a man aged 18 to 30 with Graves' hyperthyroidism. Each CDR3 is given with its conserved first and last residue. A D gene is named only where the DNA matches it firmly. The listing skips clone size in some rows; elsewhere it reads once, few, many or a size class.

D	V	size	J	CDR3	DNA
.	TRBV20-1	few	TRBJ2-2	CSAPVLSTGELFF	TGCAGTGCTCCTGTACTCTCAACCGGGGAGCTGTTTTTT
.	TRBV29-1	many	TRBJ2-2	CSVVSGDGELFF	TGCAGCGTTGTTTCGGGGGACGGGGAGCTGTTTTTT
.	TRBV29-1	.	TRBJ1-1	CSASIGVGGDEAFF	TGCAGCGCCTCTATCGGGGTCGGGGGCGATGAAGCTTTCTTT
.	TRBV12-3/TRBV12-4	many	TRBJ2-5	CASSAGTKGGETQYF	TGTGCCAGCAGCGCCGGGACAAAAGGTGGAGAGACCCAGTACTTC
TRBD1	TRBV18	.	TRBJ2-5	CASSPDRAAKTQYF	TGTGCCAGCTCACCCGACAGGGCCGCGAAGACCCAGTACTTC
.	TRBV7-3	.	TRBJ1-1	CASSQDEGYTEAFF	TGCGCCAGCAGCCAAGATGAAGGGTACACTGAAGCTTTCTTT
TRBD2	TRBV2	.	TRBJ2-5	CASSFTGTSGYQEAQYF	TGTGCCAGCAGTTTCACCGGGACTAGCGGATACCAAGAGGCCCAGTACTTC
.	TRBV7-2	few	TRBJ1-3	CASSLNGAGNTIYF	TGTGCCAGCAGCTTAAATGGAGCCGGAAACACCATATATTTT
.	TRBV24-1	few	TRBJ2-3	CATSDGTSRTDTQYF	TGTGCCACCAGTGACGGGACAAGTCGCACAGATACGCAGTATTTT
.	TRBV7-8	.	TRBJ1-6	CASSLAGTTSPLHF	TGTGCCAGCAGCTTAGCCGGGACGACCTCACCCCTCCACTTT
.	TRBV9	.	TRBJ1-2	CASSFGGGGQGANTF	TGTGCCAGCAGTTTCGGAGGGGGGGGGCAGGGAGCCAACACCTTC
.	TRBV2	.	TRBJ2-1	CASSEVSGSYNEQFF	TGTGCCAGCAGTGAGGTTAGCGGATCTTACAATGAGCAGTTCTTC
.	TRBV10-2	many	TRBJ2-5	CASRRQGRETQYF	TGCGCCAGCAGGAGGCAGGGAAGAGAGACCCAGTACTTC
.	TRBV2	many	TRBJ2-2	CASTLDRPRMNTGELFF	TGTGCCAGCACCCTGGACAGACCAAGGATGAACACCGGGGAGCTGTTTTTT
.	TRBV9	.	TRBJ1-5	CASSNGLNQPQHF	TGTGCCAGCAGCAACGGCCTCAATCAGCCCCAGCATTTT
.	TRBV19	few	TRBJ2-7	CASSHGVLYEQYF	TGTGCCAGTAGCCACGGGGTCCTCTACGAGCAGTACTTC
.	TRBV7-2	.	TRBJ2-5	CASSPGQDQYF	TGTGCCAGCAGCCCCGGGCAGGACCAGTACTTC
.	TRBV7-2	few	TRBJ2-7	CASSKPGGKSEQYF	TGTGCCAGCAGCAAGCCCGGGGGAAAGAGCGAGCAGTACTTC
.	TRBV12-3/TRBV12-4	many	TRBJ1-6	CASSSPPGRNGNSPLHF	TGTGCCAGCAGTTCCCCTCCTGGACGGAATGGTAATTCACCCCTCCACTTT
.	TRBV20-1	.	TRBJ1-1	CSARGRRGASQLVMNTEAFF	TGCAGTGCTAGAGGCCGGAGAGGAGCCTCTCAGCTTGTTATGAACACTGAAGCTTTCTTT
.	TRBV5-1	.	TRBJ1-6	CASSSDSTRYNSPLHF	TGTGCCAGCAGCTCGGACAGCACCCGTTATAATTCACCCCTCCACTTT
TRBD1	TRBV9	.	TRBJ1-1	CASSPGQGWTEAFF	TGCGCCAGCAGCCCCGGACAGGGTTGGACTGAAGCTTTCTTT
.	TRBV4-1	.	TRBJ1-3	CASSQDLAEAGNTIYF	TGCGCCAGCAGCCAAGATTTGGCAGAAGCTGGAAACACCATATATTTT
TRBD1	TRBV12-3/TRBV12-4	.	TRBJ2-5	CASTLDRGSHWQEPQYF	TGTGCCAGCACCTTAGACAGGGGTTCTCATTGGCAGGAGCCCCAGTACTTC
.	TRBV20-1	many	TRBJ2-5	CSARDETWETQYF	TGCAGTGCTAGAGATGAGACCTGGGAGACCCAGTACTTC
TRBD1	TRBV27	few	TRBJ1-1	CASSTRQGYTEAFF	TGTGCCAGCAGTACCCGACAGGGATACACTGAAGCTTTCTTT
.	TRBV7-2	.	TRBJ2-1	CASSHRSQNGGQFF	TGTGCCAGCAGCCACAGGAGTCAGAATGGAGGGCAGTTCTTC
.	TRBV2	.	TRBJ1-5	CASSLGGPTIQPQHF	TGTGCCAGCAGTTTAGGCGGGCCTACGATTCAGCCCCAGCATTTT
.	TRBV7-2	few	TRBJ2-5	CASSLSRGTRLETQYF	TGTGCCAGCAGCCTGAGCAGGGGAACTAGACTAGAGACCCAGTACTTC
.	TRBV29-1	few	TRBJ2-5	CSVELRETQYF	TGCAGCGTTGAACTGAGAGAGACCCAGTACTTC
.	TRBV2	.	TRBJ1-6	CASSGVLAGDRSPLHF	TGTGCCAGCAGTGGGGTTTTGGCAGGGGATCGATCACCCCTCCACTTT
TRBD1	TRBV19	.	TRBJ1-6	CASSIMGQGASSPLHF	TGTGCCAGTAGTATCATGGGACAGGGGGCATCCTCACCCCTCCACTTT
.	TRBV14	many	TRBJ1-1	CASTVHMNTEAFF	TGTGCCAGCACGGTCCATATGAACACTGAAGCTTTCTTT
TRBD1	TRBV12-3/TRBV12-4	.	TRBJ2-3	CASSLTGADTQYF	TGTGCCAGCAGTCTGACAGGGGCAGATACGCAGTATTTT
.	TRBV11-2	.	TRBJ1-1	CASSFRRDFF	TGTGCCAGCAGCTTCAGGCGGGATTTCTTT
.	TRBV20-1	.	TRBJ1-1	CSAGDIGFEGEAFF	TGCAGTGCTGGAGATATAGGGTTTGAGGGTGAAGCTTTCTTT
TRBD2	TRBV20-1	few	TRBJ2-7	CSAREPGRGGSYEQYF	TGCAGTGCTAGAGAACCCGGGCGGGGGGGCTCGTACGAGCAGTACTTC
.	TRBV25-1	.	TRBJ2-2	CASNPGRRNTGELFF	TGTGCCAGCAACCCAGGCCGACGGAACACCGGGGAGCTGTTTTTT
.	TRBV7-7	.	TRBJ2-5	CASSQTGVQETQYF	TGTGCTAGCAGCCAGACGGGGGTCCAAGAGACCCAGTACTTC
.	TRBV10-2	many	TRBJ2-7	CASGEGVSYEQYF	TGCGCCAGCGGGGAAGGGGTCTCCTACGAGCAGTACTTC
TRBD1	TRBV7-8	many	TRBJ2-2	CASSLGYRGNTGELFF	TGTGCCAGCAGCTTAGGCTACAGGGGCAACACCGGGGAGCTGTTTTTT
TRBD1	TRBV5-1	.	TRBJ1-1	CASSPGTGGPEAFF	TGCGCCAGCAGTCCCGGGACAGGGGGCCCTGAAGCTTTCTTT
TRBD1	TRBV15	.	TRBJ1-4	CATSREGTGTEKLFF	TGTGCCACCAGCAGGGAAGGGACAGGTACCGAAAAACTGTTTTTT
.	TRBV5-6	many	TRBJ1-5	CASSFQSNQPQHF	TGTGCCAGCAGCTTTCAGAGCAATCAGCCCCAGCATTTT